Listed below are T cell receptor beta chains from one sample, sequenced in a study of T cells in Graves' hyperthyroidism and ophthalmopathy. TCRdb independently ran MiXCR on the multiplex PCR reads; one entry per CDR3 protein. The data show approximately 210,000 distinct CDR3 sequences, 15% to 20% seen once. The sample was blood. These receptors were taken from a man in his fifties or sixties with Graves' hyperthyroidism. Each CDR3 is given with its conserved first and last residue. D genes are given only for firm matches.

length	D	V	CDR3
13	NA	TRBV11-1	CASSNSGQETQYF
15	TRBD2	TRBV5-1	CASTLAGVHSDTQYF
17	NA	TRBV11-2	CASSLFGTSSGANVLTF
14	TRBD1	TRBV20-1	CSATDRGGDQPQHF
16	TRBD2	TRBV10-3	CAISEQTSGGADTQYF
11	TRBD1	TRBV7-9	CAGSADREQYF
15	NA	TRBV19	CASRERGTSFYEQYF
17	NA	TRBV20-1	CSARDFRRQGEIYEQYF
15	TRBD1	TRBV19	CASKKRDREGNGYTF
14	NA	TRBV7-2	CASSLSGPVDTQYF
13	NA	TRBV5-1	CASSLVARSEAFF
14	NA	TRBV4-2	CASSPRGDVYEQYF
14	NA	TRBV2	CASSRTDRQETQYF
13	TRBD1	TRBV6-1	CASKRDRDYEQYF
13	NA	TRBV27	CASSLSIYNEQFF
14	TRBD2	TRBV29-1	CSVGAGVGTGELFF
16	NA	TRBV4-3	CASSQDVLLSGNTIYF
15	NA	TRBV28	CASKGSGSNRNEQFF
15	NA	TRBV30	CAWRPSLGYTGELFF
12	TRBD1	TRBV7-9	CASSQRDRELFF
16	NA	TRBV7-2	CASSYRTAVESGELFF
14	NA	TRBV30	CAWSVTGFDSPLHF
16	TRBD2	TRBV5-1	CASSLGPSGRNNEQFF
15	NA	TRBV19	CASSIVESGSGELFF
13	NA	TRBV2	CASSVDSTGELFF
16	NA	TRBV5-4	CATRESVATSTDTQYF
19	TRBD2	TRBV12-3/TRBV12-4	CASSAGTSGIRFGTGELFF
12	NA	TRBV30	CAWGPQGETQYF
13	TRBD2	TRBV12-3/TRBV12-4	CASSPRGGDEQFF
16	TRBD2	TRBV4-2	CASSQDRGRVTGELFF
13	NA	TRBV2	CASSGILNTEAFF
17	NA	TRBV7-2	CASSSLPLARHTDTQYF
13	TRBD1	TRBV29-1	CSVGTGGYNEQFF
14	TRBD1	TRBV20-1	CSAPDRGGTGELFF
14	TRBD1	TRBV5-1	CASSRVGQGRSYTF
16	TRBD1	TRBV11-2	CASRMLRGRRTDTQYF
14	NA	TRBV27	CASSFGRDGGELFF
15	TRBD1	TRBV5-1	CASSLALNRGYEQYF
15	TRBD2	TRBV6-1	CASSPQLAGGLEQYF
15	NA	TRBV11-2	CASSSTRDRGNEQFF
15	TRBD2	TRBV7-2	CASSLGASGLETQYF
17	NA	TRBV11-2	CASSLSPRDFAINEQFF
13	NA	TRBV24-1	CATSDPPENEQFF
14	NA	TRBV5-1	CASSLDGSAKTQYF
14	NA	TRBV5-1	CASSTGVGPYEQYF
14	TRBD1	TRBV6-1	CASRQGQGYNEQYF
16	TRBD2	TRBV5-8	CASSIRTSDLYNEQFF
12	NA	TRBV7-6	CASGVNTGELFF
14	NA	TRBV11-2	CASSPTRGYNEQFF
13	NA	TRBV3-1	CASSQRTEETQYF